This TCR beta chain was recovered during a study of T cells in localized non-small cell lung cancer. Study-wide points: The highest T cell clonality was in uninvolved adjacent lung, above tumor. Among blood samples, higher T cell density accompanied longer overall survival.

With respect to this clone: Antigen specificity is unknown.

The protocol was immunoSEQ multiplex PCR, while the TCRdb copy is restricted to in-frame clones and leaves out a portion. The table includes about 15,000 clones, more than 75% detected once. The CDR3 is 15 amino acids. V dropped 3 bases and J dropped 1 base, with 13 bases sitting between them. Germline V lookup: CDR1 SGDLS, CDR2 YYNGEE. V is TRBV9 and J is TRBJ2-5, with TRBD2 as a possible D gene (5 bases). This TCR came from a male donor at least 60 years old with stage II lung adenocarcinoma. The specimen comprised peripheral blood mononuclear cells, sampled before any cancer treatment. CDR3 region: CASSEGTRPQETQYF. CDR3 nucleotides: TGTGCCAGCAGCGAGGGCACTAGGCCCCAAGAGACCCAGTACTTC.